These 8 T cell receptor beta chains originate from one sample sequenced in a study of T cell clonality in common variable immunodeficiency. Findings and caveats of the study: Common variable immunodeficiency TCR beta sequences reportedly had fewer deletions and N-nucleotide insertions.

Using immunoSEQ multiplex PCR, the repertoire was profiled, and TCRdb retains in-frame clones only, with some absent. The table lists 40,000 or so clones, with no singletons. These receptors' targets are unknown. The sequenced material came from peripheral blood mononuclear cells. These receptors all stem from a human donor with common variable immunodeficiency.

Only a few counts were recorded for this clone. The DNA ends 3 residues before the CDR3 does, and the rest of the CDR3 is filled in from the germline J gene. V and J are TRBV18 and TRBJ2-1; 8 bases match TRBD2. CDR3 length: 15 residues. Germline assignment: CDR1 KGHSH and CDR2 LQKENI. V trimming: 5 bases; J trimming: 6 bases; junction bases outside the gene matches: 9. This CDR3 reads CASSSLAVNSNEQFF. The covered CDR3 bases are TGTGCCAGCTCATCACTAGCGGTCAACTCCAATGAG.

Remarks on this clone: The CDR3 is cut off 3 residues early in the read; its end comes from the germline J gene. V gene TRBV7-2 combines with J gene TRBJ1-6; 8 nucleotides line up with TRBD1. Germline CDR1 is SGHTA and CDR2 is FQGNSA. This CDR3 is built from 15 residues. V gave up 5 bases and J gave up 9 bases; unmatched junction bases: 9. CDR3 protein: CASSAGGQGGSPLHF. The DNA read from the CDR3 is TGTGCCAGCAGCGCAGGCGGACAGGGTGGTTCACCC.

This clone was seen many times. Read data end 3 residues before the CDR3 end; the end is taken from the germline J gene. The chain couples TRBV20-1 to TRBJ2-3, with TRBD1 as a possible D gene (6 bases). Germline CDR1 is DFQATT and CDR2 is SNEGSKA (reference sequence). V shed 5 bases and J shed 6 bases, with 9 bases lying between them. The CDR3 is 11 amino acids. CDR3 bases read: TGCAGTGCTCGGACAGAGGATACG. Its translation: CSARTEDT. The full CDR3 sequence reads CSARTEDTQYF.

In this sample, this clone turned up a few times. The CDR3 end lies 3 residues beyond the end of the read and is filled in from the germline J gene. The chain couples TRBV6-1 to TRBJ2-4; D might be TRBD1 (6 bases). V lost 6 bases to trimming and J lost 0 bases, with 21 bases between them. The CDR3 is 18 amino acids. CDR1 MNHNS and CDR2 SASEGT come from the germline V gene. The CDR3 DNA, read in part, is TGTGCCAGCAGGGAACAGGGTCCGGGTCTGGGAGCCAAAAACATT. This gives the protein CASREQGPGLGAKNI. The entire CDR3 reads CASREQGPGLGAKNIQYF.

This clone was seen more than once but under ten times. The CDR3 is cut off 3 residues early in the read; its end comes from the germline J gene. The gene calls are TRBV5-1 and TRBJ1-4, with D hard to call. CDR1 and CDR2 from the germline V gene are SGHRS and YFSETQ. CDR3 size: 16 residues. V gave up 0 bases and J gave up 3 bases, with 12 bases separating them. CDR3 DNA (partial): TGCGCCAGCAGCTTGGAATTTAGGGCTCCTAATGAAAAA. Translation gives CASSLEFRAPNEK. The full CDR3 sequence reads CASSLEFRAPNEKLFF.

This clone came up a few times. The CDR3 goes on 3 residues after the read ends, and that part is filled in from the germline J gene. V is TRBV7-9 and J is TRBJ2-7; 10 bases align to TRBD1. In germline, CDR1 is SEHNR, CDR2 FQNEAQ (reference sequence). There are 14 residues in the CDR3. V dropped 4 bases and J dropped 6; count of bases not matched to a gene: 6. The CDR3 bases that were read are TGTGCCAGCAGCTCCTCCGGGACAGGGGTCGAG. This translates into CASSSSGTGVE. The CDR3 reads in full as CASSSSGTGVEQYF.

As to this clone: A read error may produce the germline difference seen at one junction end. The read finishes 3 residues shy of the CDR3 end, and the germline J gene is used to complete it. This chain uses TRBV2 with TRBJ2-2; D perhaps matches TRBD1 (8 bases). The germline V gene encodes CDR1 SNHLY and CDR2 FYNNEI. The CDR3 runs to 14 residues. CDR3 bases read: TGTGCCAGCAGTGCAGCGACAGGGGCGGGGGTG. Amino acids: CASSAATGAGV. The full CDR3 protein is CASSAATGAGVLFF.

To note about this clone: The read terminates 3 residues before the CDR3 end, so the remaining end is supplied by the germline J gene. Other DNA sequences in the same sample also yield this CDR3. The chain uses TRBV2 and TRBJ2-7; 10 bases line up with TRBD1. There are 14 residues in the CDR3. The V segment lost 6 bases and the J segment 0 bases; nucleotides outside the gene matches: 2. Germline CDR1 SNHLY, CDR2 FYNNEI. The CDR3 protein is CASSRDRGSYEQYF. CDR3 DNA, as far as it was read: TGTGCCAGCAGCCGGGACAGGGGCTCCTACGAG.